This TCR beta chain was sequenced in a study of a mutant IDH1 vaccine in newly diagnosed glioma. Study-wide context: Vaccinations were initiated 4-6 weeks following radiotherapy alone, or were given together with temozolomide cycles.

The data were produced by immunoSEQ multiplex PCR, yet TCRdb's version contains in-frame clones alone and is incomplete. Among under 35,000 clones listed, more than 75% were seen once. Germline CDR1 and CDR2: SEHNR and FQNEAQ (reference sequence). The CDR3 is 12 residues long. Trimming cost V 9 bases and J 8 bases; bases outside gene matches: 4. Time point here: week 35, safety follow-up. With topical imiquimod, each dose of the vaccine consisted of 300 ug of mutant IDH1 20-mer peptide. Turning to this clone: The antigen remains undetermined.

The source material was PBMCs, sampled from a glioma patient whose treatment included an IDH1 peptide vaccine. This sequence joins TRBV7-9 and TRBJ1-2; 12 bases are shared with TRBD1. This TCR derives from a man between 50 and 59 years old with glioma. The CDR3 is CARGQGAQGYTF. Written as DNA, the CDR3 is TGTGCCAGGGGACAGGGGGCGCAAGGCTACACCTTC.